These 7 T cell receptor beta chains were sequenced from one sample in a study of cytotoxic CD8 clonotypes in ibrutinib-treated CLL. The assay was immunoSEQ multiplex PCR, and TCRdb's table has in-frame clones only and misses some. The sample lists approximately 300,000 clones, about 80% seen once, with roughly 7% in the top ten. This specimen consisted of PBMCs, obtained before ibrutinib treatment. Every receptor here comes from a human donor with chronic lymphocytic leukemia.

The CDR3 region has the DNA TGTGCCAGCAGTTTCATGAGCAATCAGCCCCAGCATTTT. Residues: CASSFMSNQPQHF. The chain is built from TRBV27 and TRBJ1-5; D is uncertain. Germline V gene sequence: CDR1 MNHEY, CDR2 SMNVEV (reference sequence). Trimming stripped 3 bases from V and 1 base from J, with 4 bases between. The CDR3 covers 13 residues.

This clone was recorded only once. The CDR3 reads CASSPRQFGTGDNEQFF. In nucleotides, the CDR3 is TGTGCCAGCTCACCAAGGCAGTTCGGGACAGGGGACAATGAGCAGTTCTTC. This sequence joins TRBV18 and TRBJ2-1; 10 nucleotides match TRBD1. Losses at the gene ends were 2 bases for V and 5 bases for J; bases not matched to a gene: 9. The CDR3 covers 17 residues. From germline, CDR1 is KGHSH and CDR2 LQKENI.

This clone was seen only once. The rearrangement uses TRBV5-8 and TRBJ2-1; no definite D call. Trimming pared 5 bases from V and 4 bases from J, leaving 13 bases between. This CDR3 comprises 14 residues. Germline loops: CDR1 SGHTS, CDR2 YDEGEE. CDR3 protein: CASRIVGHYNEQFF. CDR3 in DNA: TGTGCCAGCAGAATAGTAGGTCATTACAATGAGCAGTTCTTC.

This chain joins TRBV6-5 and TRBJ2-7; D remains unclear. Trimming left V 5 bases short and J 3 bases short, with 8 bases between. This CDR3 has 12 residues. Looked up from germline, CDR1 is MNHEY and CDR2 is SVGAGI. The CDR3 sequence is CASSADGYEQYF. The CDR3 coding sequence is TGTGCCAGCAGTGCGGACGGCTACGAGCAGTACTTC.

The chain combines TRBV7-2 with TRBJ2-7, with a weak D call TRBD1 (6 bases). Germline assignment: CDR1 SGHTA and CDR2 FQGNSA. V gave up 2 bases and J gave up 4 bases, with 18 bases separating them. The CDR3 consists of 16 residues. The CDR3 reads CASSLSRTAVRYEQYF. CDR3 in DNA: TGTGCCAGCAGCTTATCCCGGACAGCGGTAAGGTACGAGCAGTACTTC.

This clone came up a few times. J is TRBJ2-3 and V is TRBV7-2, with no clear D. CDR1 is SGHTA and CDR2 is FQGNSA in the germline V gene. This CDR3 is built from 14 residues. V was trimmed by 1 base and J by 4 bases, leaving 9 bases between them. CDR3 residues: CASSLDYRADTQYF. The CDR3 nucleotides are TGTGCCAGCAGCTTAGATTACCGGGCAGATACGCAGTATTTT.

The gene calls are TRBV6-1 and TRBJ2-7; 7 bases match TRBD1. J lost 0 bases, V lost 6 bases, and 5 bases had no gene match. This CDR3 is 14 amino acids long. The V gene's germline CDR1 is MNHNS and CDR2 SASEGT. The CDR3 reads CASSRQGLSYEQYF. DNA for the CDR3: TGTGCCAGCAGCAGACAGGGTCTCTCCTACGAGCAGTACTTC.